The 23 T cell receptor beta chains below come from one sample, sequenced in a study of CD8 T cells in ankylosing spondylitis. General study points: Apparently characteristic of ankylosing spondylitis blood was a TCR beta motif (roughly eight highly homologous variants).

These receptors' targets are unknown. From the 5' RACE reads, TCRdb called clonotypes with MiXCR, one entry per CDR3 protein. Here the sample spans about 390,000 distinct CDR3 sequences, about 20% being singletons. Sequenced sample: blood, either unsorted or a sorted T cell fraction (not recorded which). These receptors were taken from a male donor with ankylosing spondylitis.

Only a few counts were recorded for this clonotype. This chain connects TRBV10-3 to TRBJ1-1; D is undetermined. Per the germline V gene, CDR1 is ENHRY and CDR2 is SYGVKD. The CDR3 is 12 amino acids. V dropped 2 bases and J dropped 7 bases, with 8 bases sitting between them. The CDR3 sequence: CAISERRSEAFF. CDR3 DNA sequence: TGTGCCATCAGTGAGAGAAGGAGTGAAGCTTTCTTT.

This clonotype was detected many times. The rearrangement uses TRBV29-1 and TRBJ1-4; D is unresolved. Trimming shortened V by 7 bases and J by 7 bases, and 16 bases separated the two germline ends. The CDR3 runs to 13 residues. Germline V gives CDR1 SQVTM, CDR2 ANQGSEA. The CDR3 sequence: CSAAGFGGEKLFF. The CDR3, as DNA: TGCAGCGCTGCTGGGTTCGGAGGTGAAAAACTGTTTTTT.

The sample holds many counts of this clonotype. This rearrangement joins TRBV5-1 to TRBJ1-1; D gene uncertain. CDR1 and CDR2 (germline): SGHRS, YFSETQ. The CDR3 loop spans 13 amino acids. V dropped 7 bases and J dropped 0 bases, with 10 bases sitting between them. CDR3 protein: CASGFGVNTEAFF. The CDR3 DNA follows: TGCGCCAGCGGTTTCGGGGTGAACACTGAAGCTTTCTTT.

The V and J genes are TRBV9 and TRBJ2-1; 9 bases line up with TRBD2. The CDR3 is 14 amino acids. V lost 7 bases to trimming and J lost 6 bases; unmatched junction nucleotides: 8. The germline CDR1 and CDR2 sequences are SGDLS and YYNGEE. CDR3 coding DNA: TGTGCCAGCGGGCGGTTGCGGGAGGGCAATGAGCAGTTCTTC. This gives the protein CASGRLREGNEQFF. Full variable domain (outside the CDR3, taken from reference TRBV9 and TRBJ2-1): DSGVTQTPKHLITATGQRVTLRCSPRSGDLSVYWYQQSLDQGLQFLIQYYNGEERAKGNILERFSAQQFPDLHSELNLSSLELGDSALYFCASGRLREGNEQFFGPGTRLTVL.

The chain is built from TRBV12-3 or TRBV12-4 and TRBJ1-6; TRBD1 matches at 10 bases. The CDR3 is 16 residues long. The V and J ends lost 4 bases and 10 bases, in that order; junction bases with no gene match: 10. The chain's CDR3 is CASSSELGTGVSPLHF. The CDR3, as DNA: TGTGCCAGCAGTTCAGAACTGGGGACAGGGGTATCACCCCTCCACTTT.

This clonotype was detected a few times. In nucleotides, the CDR3 is TGCGCCAGCAGTTTCACTCCAGGGGACACTGAAGCTTTCTTT. Encoded protein: CASSFTPGDTEAFF. This rearrangement joins TRBV5-1 to TRBJ1-1; TRBD1 might be the D (6 bases). Germline-derived CDR1 and CDR2 are SGHRS and YFSETQ. With 5 bases removed from V and 3 bases from J, the gap between germline ends came to 14 bases. The CDR3 sequence is 14 residues long.

In its sample, this clonotype was seen a few times. This rearrangement joins TRBV20-1 to TRBJ2-1, with 8 bases fitting TRBD2. J gave up 3 bases and V 1 base, and 5 bases lay outside the gene matches. The CDR3 runs to 15 residues. CDR1 DFQATT and CDR2 SNEGSKA come from the germline V gene (reference sequence). The CDR3 spells CSARVLAGFYNEQFF. In DNA form, the CDR3 reads TGCAGTGCTAGAGTCCTAGCGGGTTTCTACAATGAGCAGTTCTTC.

The V gene is TRBV29-1, the J gene TRBJ2-7; D may be TRBD2 (6 bases). The germline gives CDR1 SQVTM, CDR2 ANQGSEA. The CDR3 is made up of 14 amino acids. Trimming removed 7 bases at V and 2 bases at J, with 18 bases between. The DNA for the CDR3 is TGCAGCGCGGGACTTCTAAATTCCGCCTACGAGCAGTACTTC. Translation: CSAGLLNSAYEQYF.

This clonotype was found a few times. The chain carries TRBV28 and TRBJ1-2, with 7 nucleotides matching TRBD1. The CDR3 spans 11 residues. The V segment lost 4 bases and the J segment 10 bases; nucleotides outside the gene matches: 3. CDR1 and CDR2 from the germline V gene are MDHEN and SYDVKM. CDR3 nucleotides: TGTGCCAGCAGTTGGACAGGCGACTACACCTTC. It translates to CASSWTGDYTF.

This chain uses TRBV11-3 with TRBJ2-5, with 7 nucleotides matching TRBD1. The ends lost 5 bases at V and 1 base at J; junction bases unmatched: 10. CDR1 is SGHNT and CDR2 is YENEEA in the germline V gene. This CDR3 spans 16 amino acids. CDR3 in amino acids: CASSHRRDSFQETQYF. Here the CDR3 DNA reads TGTGCCAGCAGCCACCGCCGGGACAGCTTCCAAGAGACCCAGTACTTC.

V usage is TRBV5-5 and J usage is TRBJ2-3; maybe TRBD2 (6 bases). V shed 5 bases and J shed 13 bases, with 14 bases lying between them. The CDR3 length is 11 residues. The V gene's germline CDR1 is SGHKS and CDR2 YYEKEE (reference sequence). CDR3 bases: TGTGCCAGCAGGGGACTCCATTGGGAGTATTTT. Amino acids: CASRGLHWEYF. Full variable domain (missing parts from reference TRBV5-5 and TRBJ2-3): DAGVTQSPTHLIKTRGQQVTLRCSPISGHKSVSWYQQVLGQGPQFIFQYYEKEERGRGNFPDRFSARQFPNYSSELNVNALLLGDSALYLCASRGLHWEYFGPGTRLTVL.

The sample holds a few counts of this clonotype. This chain links TRBV7-2 with TRBJ2-7; 8 nucleotides line up with TRBD1. V was clipped by 5 bases and J by 3 bases; unmatched bases: 9. The CDR3 extends over 15 amino acids. CDR1 and CDR2 from the germline V gene are SGHTA and FQGNSA. CDR3 loop: CASSHSRTGLYEQYF. The CDR3 DNA reads as TGTGCCAGCAGCCACAGCAGGACAGGGCTCTACGAGCAGTACTTC.

The chain couples TRBV14 to TRBJ2-3; 7 bases map to TRBD1. The CDR3 sequence is 15 residues long. The V gene's germline CDR1 is SGHDN and CDR2 FVKESK. After removal of 4 bases from V and 1 base from J, the junction contained 5 bases not matched to a gene. CDR3 protein: CASSLTGAGTDTQYF. CDR3 in DNA: TGTGCCAGCAGCCTTACAGGGGCCGGCACAGATACGCAGTATTTT.

V gene TRBV5-1 combines with J gene TRBJ2-1; TRBD2 matches at 13 bases. V shed 4 bases, J shed 6 bases, and the junction held 7 bases outside the gene matches. The CDR3 is made up of 16 amino acids. Germline-derived CDR1 and CDR2 are SGHRS and YFSETQ. CDR3 coding DNA: TGCGCCAGCAGCACGGGCCGACTAGCGGGAGGCAATGAGCAGTTCTTC. This codes for CASSTGRLAGGNEQFF.

In its sample, this clonotype was seen a few times. The genes are TRBV5-1 and TRBJ2-2; 8 bases match TRBD1. CDR1 is SGHRS, CDR2 YFSETQ, per germline. The length of the CDR3 is 14 residues. V shed 5 bases and J 6 bases; nucleotides not matched to a gene: 6. The CDR3 nucleotides read TGCGCCAGCAGATCGGACAGGGCAGCCGGGGAGCTGTTTTTT. The encoded protein is CASRSDRAAGELFF.

This clonotype was counted at least ten times. The chain employs TRBV5-6 and TRBJ1-5; no clear D gene. The germline V gene encodes CDR1 SGHDT and CDR2 YYEEEE. Trimming removed 5 bases from V and 4 bases from J, with 10 bases in between. This CDR3 is 13 amino acids long. Here the CDR3 reads CASSRTANQPQHF. CDR3 coding DNA: TGTGCCAGCAGTCGGACGGCTAATCAGCCCCAGCATTTT.

This clonotype was counted many times. This chain uses TRBV6-5 with TRBJ2-7, with a possible D match to TRBD2 (6 bases). The V gene's germline CDR1 is MNHEY and CDR2 SVGAGI. The CDR3 has 16 residues. The V end was cut by 2 bases, the J end by 6 bases, with 20 bases between. The CDR3 DNA is TGTGCCAGCAGTTACGCTTCCGGGACTCCATATGGCGAGCAGTACTTC. It is translated as CASSYASGTPYGEQYF.

The chain combines TRBV18 with TRBJ2-3, with TRBD2 matching over 11 bases. This CDR3 is 16 amino acids long. Germline assignment: CDR1 KGHSH and CDR2 LQKENI. V lost 4 bases and J lost 0; bases outside the gene matches: 3. DNA of the CDR3: TGTGCCAGCTCACGAACTAGCGGGAGAAGCACAGATACGCAGTATTTT. This encodes CASSRTSGRSTDTQYF.

The table lists this clonotype with a few counts. The V and J genes are TRBV3-1 and TRBJ2-7; no definite D call. Germline V gene data show CDR1 as LGHDT and CDR2 as YNNKEL (reference sequence). CDR3 size: 12 residues. V lost 0 bases, J lost 7 bases, and 7 bases lay in between. CDR3 sequence reads: CASSQDLGEQYF. The CDR3 nucleotides are TGTGCCAGCAGCCAAGATCTAGGGGAGCAGTACTTC.

This clonotype was seen a few times. The chain couples TRBV11-3 to TRBJ2-1; D is ambiguous. The CDR3 has 12 amino acids. Between the trimmed V and J ends, which lost 1 base and 10 bases, there was a span of 8 bases. Germline CDR1 and CDR2: SGHNT and YENEEA. In nucleotides, the CDR3 is TGTGCCAGCAGCTTAGGTAGAGAGGAGCAGTTCTTC. Translating it yields CASSLGREEQFF.

This clonotype was detected only a few times. The V call is TRBV7-2, the J call TRBJ2-7; D is perhaps TRBD2 (5 bases). Germline-derived CDR1 and CDR2 are SGHTA and FQGNSA. This CDR3 comprises 13 residues. V lost 3 bases to trimming and J lost 0 bases, with 6 bases between them. As DNA, the CDR3 is TGTGCCAGCAGCTTGGACTTCTCCTACGAGCAGTACTTC. Translated: CASSLDFSYEQYF.

This chain connects TRBV4-1 to TRBJ2-7, with 8 bases matching TRBD1. Trimming removed 4 bases from V and 0 bases from J; junction bases left unmatched: 11. The CDR3 loop spans 17 amino acids. Per the germline V gene, CDR1 is MGHRA and CDR2 is YSYEKL. The CDR3 DNA follows: TGCGCCAGCAGCCCCGACAGGGGACCAAGCCGCTCCTACGAGCAGTACTTC. As protein: CASSPDRGPSRSYEQYF.

J is TRBJ1-6 and V is TRBV3-1; D call uncertain. V dropped 6 bases and J dropped 9 bases, with 15 bases sitting between them. This CDR3 is built from 14 residues. The V gene's germline CDR1 is LGHDT and CDR2 YNNKEL (reference sequence). The CDR3 spells CASRSREQSSPLHF. CDR3 coding DNA: TGTGCCAGCAGATCAAGGGAGCAGAGTTCACCCCTCCACTTT.